The next 8 T cell receptor beta chains were all read from a single sample in a study of T cell responses to AZD1222 COVID-19 vaccine. Sequencing was performed with immunoSEQ multiplex PCR; in TCRdb, only in-frame clones are kept and a portion is missing. The table includes approximately 100,000 clones, about nine tenths detected once. Sequences were derived from peripheral blood, sampled on day 0 of AZD1222 vaccination. These TCRs come from an adult in good health.

The genes are TRBV24-1 and TRBJ2-1, with D maybe TRBD2 (6 bases). V was clipped by 4 bases and J by 5 bases, with 20 bases between them. The CDR3 runs to 17 residues. Per germline, CDR1 KGHDR and CDR2 SFDVKD. The CDR3 region has the DNA TGTGCCACCAGTGACCCCGCTTGGGGTAGCGGCAACAATGAGCAGTTCTTC. Amino acids: CATSDPAWGSGNNEQFF.

The V and J genes are TRBV3-1 (or the pseudogene TRBV3-2) and TRBJ1-6; D may be TRBD1 (5 bases). V lost 6 bases and J 7 bases, leaving 13 bases between the germline ends. Germline V gene lookup returns CDR1 LGHDT and CDR2 YNNKEL (reference sequence). The CDR3 loop spans 14 amino acids. The CDR3 bases are TGTGCCAGCAGATCCGGGACTGAGAATTCACCCCTCCACTTT. It encodes CASRSGTENSPLHF.

The rearrangement joins TRBV2 to TRBJ2-6, with 9 bases fitting TRBD1. CDR1 and CDR2 (germline): SNHLY, FYNNEI. This CDR3 contains 18 residues. The ends lost 2 bases at V and 1 base at J; junction bases unmatched: 6. The CDR3 here is CASSELGQGPSGANVLTF. The CDR3 DNA reads TGTGCCAGCAGTGAACTGGGACAGGGACCGTCTGGGGCCAACGTCCTGACTTTC.

The V gene is TRBV3-1 (or the pseudogene TRBV3-2), the J gene TRBJ2-3; the D is unclear. Germline CDR1 reads LGHDT; CDR2 reads YNNKEL (reference sequence). The length of the CDR3 is 14 residues. Trimming took off 4 bases at V and 3 bases at J, with 11 bases between the two ends. CDR3 sequence (DNA): TGTGCCAGCAGCCCTCCAGACGGGACAGATACGCAGTATTTT. Translation: CASSPPDGTDTQYF.

V and J are TRBV28 and TRBJ1-1; D is undetermined. This CDR3 comprises 14 residues. CDR1 and CDR2 (germline): MDHEN, SYDVKM. V shed 2 bases and J shed 2 bases, with 9 bases lying between them. The CDR3 DNA reads as TGTGCCAGCAGTTTACCAGAAGACAACACTGAAGCTTTCTTT. Amino acid sequence: CASSLPEDNTEAFF.

The chain recombines TRBV20-1 with TRBJ1-2; D is unresolved. This CDR3 is built from 13 residues. The V end was cut by 3 bases, the J end by 5 bases, with 13 bases between. CDR1 is DFQATT, CDR2 SNEGSKA, per germline (reference sequence). The chain's CDR3 is CSASIQGMYGYTF. Written as DNA, the CDR3 is TGCAGTGCTAGTATCCAAGGCATGTATGGCTACACCTTC.

V is TRBV5-8 and J is TRBJ2-5; a possible D gene is TRBD1 (5 bases). The CDR3 covers 15 residues. Trimming pared 0 bases from V and 1 base from J, leaving 10 bases between. In germline, CDR1 is SGHTS, CDR2 YDEGEE. The CDR3 DNA follows: TGTGCCAGCAGCTTGGCGAGGACAATCCAAGAGACCCAGTACTTC. It specifies CASSLARTIQETQYF.

This rearrangement joins TRBV18 to TRBJ1-2; 9 bases map to TRBD1. Germline CDR1 is KGHSH and CDR2 is LQKENI. J lost 4 bases, V lost 5 bases, and 5 bases had no gene match. This CDR3 is 14 amino acids long. CDR3 protein: CASSSGQGIYGYTF. DNA for the CDR3: TGTGCCAGCTCATCGGGACAGGGAATCTATGGCTACACCTTC.